Listed here are 24 T cell receptor beta chains from one sample, sequenced in a study of T cell responses to AZD1222 COVID-19 vaccine. The data were produced by immunoSEQ multiplex PCR, yet TCRdb's version contains in-frame clones alone and is incomplete. The data hold around 99,000 clones, with roughly 90% observed a single time. The material sequenced was peripheral blood, taken on day 0 of AZD1222 vaccination. Receptors originate from an adult in good health.

The sample holds one count of this clone. The rearrangement joins TRBV6-2 or TRBV6-3 to TRBJ2-1; D gene uncertain. CDR3 length: 11 residues. Trimming removed 0 bases at V and 10 bases at J, with 4 bases between. The germline gives CDR1 MNHEY, CDR2 SVGEGT. The CDR3 region has the DNA TGTGCCAGCAGTTACTCGGGAGAGCAGTTCTTC. Translation gives CASSYSGEQFF.

The chain is built from TRBV28 and TRBJ1-4; a possible D gene is TRBD1 (5 bases). V was clipped by 8 bases and J by 10 bases, with 11 bases between them. The CDR3 extends over 11 amino acids. CDR1 is MDHEN, CDR2 SYDVKM, per germline. For the CDR3, the DNA is TGTGCCAGCGGGGGGGAGGGAAAACTGTTTTTT. Its protein product is CASGGEGKLFF.

V is TRBV6-5 and J is TRBJ2-2; D is unresolved. Trimming removed 2 bases at V and 1 base at J, with 8 bases between. Germline CDR1 and CDR2: MNHEY and SVGAGI. CDR3 size: 15 residues. CDR3 coding DNA: TGTGCCAGCAGTTACCCCGGACGGAACACCGGGGAGCTGTTTTTT. Translating gives CASSYPGRNTGELFF.

This chain uses TRBV5-1 with TRBJ2-2, with D perhaps matching TRBD1 (7 bases). The germline V gene encodes CDR1 SGHRS and CDR2 YFSETQ. The CDR3 is 16 amino acids. Trimming took 4 bases from V and 4 from J, leaving 17 bases between them. The CDR3 loop reads CASSLQTGEVTGELFF. CDR3 in DNA: TGCGCCAGCAGCCTGCAAACAGGGGAGGTCACCGGGGAGCTGTTTTTT.

This chain links TRBV28 with TRBJ2-1, with TRBD2 matching 11 bases. V dropped 5 bases and J dropped 9; count of bases not matched to a gene: 12. This CDR3 has 16 residues. The germline V gene has CDR1 MDHEN and CDR2 SYDVKM. CDR3 loop: CASSVTSGTLVSEQFF. The CDR3 nucleotides read TGTGCCAGCAGTGTGACTAGCGGGACGCTGGTATCTGAGCAGTTCTTC.

This rearrangement joins TRBV19 to TRBJ1-2; weak D call: TRBD1 (5 bases). Germline values: CDR1 LNHDA, CDR2 SQIVND (reference sequence). CDR3 size: 16 residues. V lost 0 bases to trimming and J lost 5 bases, with 16 bases between them. The CDR3: CASSIDLAGHGYGYTF. The CDR3 coding sequence is TGTGCCAGTAGTATAGATCTGGCAGGGCATGGATATGGCTACACCTTC.

V usage is TRBV4-3 and J usage is TRBJ2-7; perhaps TRBD1 as D (6 bases). This CDR3 spans 15 amino acids. V was trimmed by 0 bases and J by 0 bases, leaving 9 bases between them. Germline CDR1 is LGHNA and CDR2 is YSLEER. CDR3 DNA: TGCGCCAGCAGCCAAGATGGGACATCCTCCTACGAGCAGTACTTC. It yields the protein CASSQDGTSSYEQYF.

The chain joins TRBV7-9 to TRBJ1-1, with TRBD1 identical over 7 bases. The CDR3 is 14 residues long. V gave up 6 bases and J gave up 4 bases; unmatched junction bases: 8. Germline V gives CDR1 SEHNR, CDR2 FQNEAQ (reference sequence). The CDR3 nucleotides read TGTGCCAGCAGTTCCCAGGGGGGGGGCACTGAAGCTTTCTTT. Translated, it gives CASSSQGGGTEAFF.

The chain couples TRBV10-1 to TRBJ1-2; TRBD1 matches 10 bases. V shed 4 bases and J 2 bases; nucleotides not matched to a gene: 4. This CDR3 is 15 amino acids long. Germline V lookup: CDR1 WNHNN, CDR2 SYGVQD (reference sequence). CDR3 in DNA: TGCGCCAGCAGTGGAGACAGGGGGCAAAACTATGGCTACACCTTC. It yields the protein CASSGDRGQNYGYTF.

CDR3 amino acids: CASSEELGGTYGYTF. Written as DNA, the CDR3 is TGTGCCAGCAGTGAAGAGCTCGGAGGGACCTATGGCTACACCTTC. The chain is built from TRBV25-1 and TRBJ1-2, with D possibly being TRBD1 (5 bases). The CDR3 length is 15 residues. V dropped 2 bases and J dropped 4 bases, with 14 bases sitting between them. Looked up from germline, CDR1 is MGHDK and CDR2 is SYGVNS.

The rearrangement uses TRBV5-4 and TRBJ1-5, with 7 bases matching TRBD1. The ends lost 4 bases at V and 1 base at J; junction bases unmatched: 11. This CDR3 spans 17 amino acids. Germline loops: CDR1 SGHNT, CDR2 YYREEE (reference sequence). The CDR3: CASSQGGGGISNQPQHF. The CDR3 region has the DNA TGTGCCAGCAGCCAAGGGGGAGGGGGCATAAGCAATCAGCCCCAGCATTTT.

The rearrangement uses TRBV18 and TRBJ2-2, with D unresolved. CDR3 length: 14 residues. V gave up 0 bases and J gave up 4 bases, with 6 bases separating them. CDR1 and CDR2 (germline): KGHSH, LQKENI. DNA of the CDR3: TGTGCCAGCTCACCACCGGATCCCACCGGGGAGCTGTTTTTT. It encodes CASSPPDPTGELFF.

The sample holds one count of this clone. The rearrangement joins TRBV2 to TRBJ1-2, with a tentative D call TRBD1 (5 bases). Germline CDR1 SNHLY, CDR2 FYNNEI. This CDR3 is 12 amino acids long. Trimming pared 6 bases from V and 3 bases from J, leaving 8 bases between. In DNA, the CDR3 is TGTGCCAGCAGGACAGAGGACTATGGCTACACCTTC. The encoded protein is CASRTEDYGYTF.

The chain carries TRBV28 and TRBJ2-3; TRBD1 aligns across 9 bases. The CDR3 runs to 16 residues. Germline V gene sequence: CDR1 MDHEN, CDR2 SYDVKM. J was trimmed by 4 bases and V by 2 bases; bases with no gene match: 7. The CDR3 region has the DNA TGTGCCAGCAGTTTAGCCGGGACAGGGAGAGCAGATACGCAGTATTTT. Its protein product is CASSLAGTGRADTQYF.

The chain couples TRBV3-1 (or the pseudogene TRBV3-2) to TRBJ1-2; D ambiguous. Germline loops: CDR1 LGHDT, CDR2 YNNKEL (reference sequence). The CDR3 consists of 10 residues. Trimming removed 3 bases from V and 12 bases from J, with 8 bases in between. The chain's CDR3 is CASSQRLHTF. The DNA for the CDR3 is TGTGCCAGCAGCCAGAGGCTTCACACCTTC.

The J gene is TRBJ2-3, the V gene TRBV7-2; D unclear. CDR3 size: 14 residues. The V end lost 5 bases, the J end lost 1 base, and 10 bases lay between the germline ends. Germline V CDR1 and CDR2: SGHTA, FQGNSA. In DNA form, the CDR3 reads TGTGCCAGCAGCCCCCAGACGGGCACAGATACGCAGTATTTT. Translation: CASSPQTGTDTQYF.

This clone showed up just once. This chain joins TRBV2 and TRBJ2-3; TRBD2 agrees at 12 bases. The CDR3 has 16 amino acids. The junction had 4 bases not matched to a gene; V was cut back by 4 bases and J by 2 bases. Germline loops: CDR1 SNHLY, CDR2 FYNNEI. The CDR3 loop is CASSGGLAGFTDTQYF. CDR3 bases: TGTGCCAGCAGTGGGGGACTAGCGGGCTTCACAGATACGCAGTATTTT.

By share of the sample, this clone is medium-sized (0.01 to 0.1%). The rearrangement links TRBV5-6 to TRBJ2-7, with no clear D. Trimming shortened V by 5 bases and J by 2 bases, and 8 bases separated the two germline ends. In germline, CDR1 is SGHDT, CDR2 YYEEEE. The CDR3 runs to 12 residues. The CDR3 is CASSEATYEQYF. The CDR3 bases are TGTGCCAGCAGTGAGGCCACCTACGAGCAGTACTTC. The full variable domain, with the rest looked up from reference TRBV5-6 and TRBJ2-7, is DAGVTQSPTHLIKTRGQQVTLRCSPKSGHDTVSWYQQALGQGPQFIFQYYEEEERQRGNFPDRFSGHQFPNYSSELNVNALLLGDSALYLCASSEATYEQYFGPGTRLTVT.

This rearrangement joins TRBV18 to TRBJ1-4, with D possibly matching TRBD1 (5 bases). Germline lookup yields CDR1 KGHSH and CDR2 LQKENI. Trimming removed 4 bases from V and 5 bases from J, with 8 bases in between. This CDR3 contains 13 residues. CDR3 sequence (DNA): TGTGCCAGCTCACGGGGGGAAAATGAAAAACTGTTTTTT. This encodes CASSRGENEKLFF.

Comments on this clone: One end of the junction does not line up with germline, which may come from a read error. This specimen includes other DNA sequences encoding the same CDR3. The chain joins TRBV6-5 to TRBJ1-6, with a weak D call TRBD1 (6 bases). CDR3 length: 15 amino acids. Germline V gives CDR1 MNHEY, CDR2 SVGAGI. CDR3 loop: CASSYSGQHNSPLHF. CDR3 DNA: TGTGCCAGCAGTTACTCGGGACAACATAATTCGCCCCTCCACTTT.

The chain employs TRBV9 and TRBJ2-2, with 7 bases identical to TRBD2. In germline, CDR1 is SGDLS, CDR2 YYNGEE. This CDR3 contains 17 residues. V gave up 1 base and J gave up 1 base; unmatched junction bases: 7. CDR3 loop: CASSVTRQRENTGELFF. The CDR3 DNA reads as TGTGCCAGCAGCGTAACTCGCCAGCGGGAGAACACCGGGGAGCTGTTTTTT. Filled out from reference TRBV9 and TRBJ2-2, the complete variable domain reads DSGVTQTPKHLITATGQRVTLRCSPRSGDLSVYWYQQSLDQGLQFLIQYYNGEERAKGNILERFSAQQFPDLHSELNLSSLELGDSALYFCASSVTRQRENTGELFFGEGSRLTVL.

This clone was recorded only once. This rearrangement joins TRBV7-2 to TRBJ2-2; the match to TRBD2 covers 7 bases. The CDR3 sequence is 13 residues long. J lost 7 bases, V lost 5 bases, and 4 bases had no gene match. Per the germline V gene, CDR1 is SGHTA and CDR2 is FQGNSA. The CDR3 DNA reads TGTGCCAGCAGCCGGGGAGGGGACGGGGAGCTGTTTTTT. This gives the protein CASSRGGDGELFF.

V usage is TRBV5-1 and J usage is TRBJ2-1; D call uncertain. The CDR3 covers 15 residues. Trimming took 0 bases from V and 7 from J, leaving 14 bases between them. Germline-derived CDR1 and CDR2 are SGHRS and YFSETQ. The CDR3 loop reads CASSLGRGWENEQFF. The CDR3 nucleotides are TGCGCCAGCAGCTTGGGACGCGGTTGGGAAAATGAGCAGTTCTTC.

The gene calls are TRBV7-2 and TRBJ2-7; D is ambiguous. This CDR3 has 14 amino acids. CDR1 and CDR2 (germline): SGHTA, FQGNSA. V dropped 1 base and J dropped 0 bases, with 7 bases sitting between them. CDR3 protein: CASSLGSLSYEQYF. CDR3 nucleotide sequence: TGTGCCAGCAGCTTAGGGAGTCTCTCCTACGAGCAGTACTTC. The whole variable domain, remainder taken from reference TRBV7-2 and TRBJ2-7, is GAGVSQSPSNKVTEKGKDVELRCDPISGHTALYWYRQSLGQGLEFLIYFQGNSAPDKSGLPSDRFSAERTGGSVSTLTIQRTQQEDSAVYLCASSLGSLSYEQYFGPGTRLTVT.